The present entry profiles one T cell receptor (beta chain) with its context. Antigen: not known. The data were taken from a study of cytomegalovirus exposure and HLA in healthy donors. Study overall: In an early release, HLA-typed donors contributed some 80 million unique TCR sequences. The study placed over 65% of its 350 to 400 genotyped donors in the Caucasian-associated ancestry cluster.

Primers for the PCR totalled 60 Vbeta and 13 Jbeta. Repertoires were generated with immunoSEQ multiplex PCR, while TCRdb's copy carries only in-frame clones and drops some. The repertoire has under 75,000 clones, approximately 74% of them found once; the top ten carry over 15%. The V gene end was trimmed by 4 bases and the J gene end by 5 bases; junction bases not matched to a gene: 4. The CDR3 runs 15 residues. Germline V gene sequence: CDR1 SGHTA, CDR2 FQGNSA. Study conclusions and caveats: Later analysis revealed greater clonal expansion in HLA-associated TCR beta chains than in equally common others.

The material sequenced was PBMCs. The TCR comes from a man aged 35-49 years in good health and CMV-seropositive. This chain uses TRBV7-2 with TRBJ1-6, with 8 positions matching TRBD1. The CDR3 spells CASSSRTGNNSPLHF. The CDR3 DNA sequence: TGTGCCAGCAGCTCAAGGACAGGGAATAATTCACCCCTCCACTTT.